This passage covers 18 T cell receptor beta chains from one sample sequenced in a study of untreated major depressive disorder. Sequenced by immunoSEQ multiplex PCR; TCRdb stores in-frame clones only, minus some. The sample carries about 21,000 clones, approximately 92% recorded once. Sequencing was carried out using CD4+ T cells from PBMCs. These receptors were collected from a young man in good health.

The CDR3 DNA sequence: TGTGCCAGCAGCGGCACGACACCGGGACTAGCGGAAGAGACCCAGTACTTC. Residues: CASSGTTPGLAEETQYF. V usage is TRBV9 and J usage is TRBJ2-5; 11 nucleotides agree with TRBD2. The ends lost 3 bases at V and 3 bases at J; junction bases unmatched: 10. Germline values: CDR1 SGDLS, CDR2 YYNGEE. The CDR3 totals 17 residues.

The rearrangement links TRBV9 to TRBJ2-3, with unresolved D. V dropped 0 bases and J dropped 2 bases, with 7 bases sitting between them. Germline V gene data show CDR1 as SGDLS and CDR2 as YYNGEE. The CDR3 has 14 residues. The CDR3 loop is CASSVGTNTDTQYF. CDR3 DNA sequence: TGTGCCAGCAGCGTAGGAACAAACACAGATACGCAGTATTTT.

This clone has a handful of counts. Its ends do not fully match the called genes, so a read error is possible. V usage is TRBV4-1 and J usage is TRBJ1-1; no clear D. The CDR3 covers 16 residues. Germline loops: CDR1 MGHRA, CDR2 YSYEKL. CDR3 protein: CASTQGTMYMNTEAFF. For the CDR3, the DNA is TGCGCCAGCACCCAAGGTACAATGTACATGAACACTGAAGCTTTCTTT.

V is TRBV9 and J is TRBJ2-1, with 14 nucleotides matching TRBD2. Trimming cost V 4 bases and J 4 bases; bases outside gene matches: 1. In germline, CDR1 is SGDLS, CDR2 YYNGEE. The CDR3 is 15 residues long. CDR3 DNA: TGTGCCAGCAGCCGACTAGCGGGAGGGTACAATGAGCAGTTCTTC. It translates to CASSRLAGGYNEQFF.

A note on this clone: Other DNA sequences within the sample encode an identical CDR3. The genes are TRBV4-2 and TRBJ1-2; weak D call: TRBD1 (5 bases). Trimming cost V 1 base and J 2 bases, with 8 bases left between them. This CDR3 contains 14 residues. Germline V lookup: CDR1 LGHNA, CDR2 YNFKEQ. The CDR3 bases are TGTGCCAGCAGCCAAGGAGAGGGGAACTATGGCTACACCTTC. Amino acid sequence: CASSQGEGNYGYTF.

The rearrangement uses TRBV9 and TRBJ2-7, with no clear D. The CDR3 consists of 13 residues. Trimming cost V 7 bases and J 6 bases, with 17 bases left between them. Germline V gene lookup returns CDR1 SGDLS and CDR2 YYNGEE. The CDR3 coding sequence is TGTGCCAGCGCCCCCAGCGTCCTGGGCGAGCAGTACTTC. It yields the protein CASAPSVLGEQYF.

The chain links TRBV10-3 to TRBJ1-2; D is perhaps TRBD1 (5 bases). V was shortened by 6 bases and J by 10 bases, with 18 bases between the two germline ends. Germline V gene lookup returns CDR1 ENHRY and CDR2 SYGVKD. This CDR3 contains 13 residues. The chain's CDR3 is CAISETGAGVYTF. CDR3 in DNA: TGTGCCATCAGCGAAACAGGAGCCGGCGTCTACACCTTC.

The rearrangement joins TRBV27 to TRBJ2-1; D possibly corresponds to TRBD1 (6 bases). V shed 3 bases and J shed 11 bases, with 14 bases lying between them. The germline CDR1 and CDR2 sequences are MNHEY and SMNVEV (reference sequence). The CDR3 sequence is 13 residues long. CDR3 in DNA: TGTGCCAGCAGTTTGGTAGCCCGGGACAAGCAGTTCTTC. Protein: CASSLVARDKQFF.

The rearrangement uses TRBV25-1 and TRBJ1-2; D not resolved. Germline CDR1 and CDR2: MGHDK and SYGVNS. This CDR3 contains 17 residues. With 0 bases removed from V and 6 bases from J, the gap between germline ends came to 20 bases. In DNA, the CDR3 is TGTGCCAGCAGTGAATACGGGCTTGGAGACCCTGTCGATGGCTACACCTTC. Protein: CASSEYGLGDPVDGYTF.

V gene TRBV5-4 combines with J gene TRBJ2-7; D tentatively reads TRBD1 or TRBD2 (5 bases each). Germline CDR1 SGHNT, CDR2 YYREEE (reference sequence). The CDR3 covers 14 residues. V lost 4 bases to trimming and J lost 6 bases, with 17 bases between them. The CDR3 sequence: CASSIGENQGEQYF. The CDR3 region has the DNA TGTGCCAGCAGCATAGGGGAGAATCAAGGCGAGCAGTACTTC.

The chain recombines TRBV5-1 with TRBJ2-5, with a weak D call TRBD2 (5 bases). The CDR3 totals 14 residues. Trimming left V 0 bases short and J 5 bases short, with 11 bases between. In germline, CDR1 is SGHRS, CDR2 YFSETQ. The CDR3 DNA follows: TGCGCCAGCAGCTTGGTAACTAGTCCCGAGACCCAGTACTTC. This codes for CASSLVTSPETQYF.

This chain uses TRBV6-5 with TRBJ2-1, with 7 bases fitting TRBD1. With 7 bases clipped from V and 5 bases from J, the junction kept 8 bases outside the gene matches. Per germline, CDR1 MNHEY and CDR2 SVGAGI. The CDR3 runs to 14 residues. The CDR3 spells CASTFRGTHNEQFF. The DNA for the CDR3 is TGTGCCAGCACATTCAGGGGGACCCACAATGAGCAGTTCTTC.

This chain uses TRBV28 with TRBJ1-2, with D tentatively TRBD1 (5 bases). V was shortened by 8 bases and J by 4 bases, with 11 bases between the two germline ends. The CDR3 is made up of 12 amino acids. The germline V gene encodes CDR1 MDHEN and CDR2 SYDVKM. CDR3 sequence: CASGRGSYGYTF. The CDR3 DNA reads TGTGCCAGCGGCCGGGGGTCCTATGGCTACACCTTC.

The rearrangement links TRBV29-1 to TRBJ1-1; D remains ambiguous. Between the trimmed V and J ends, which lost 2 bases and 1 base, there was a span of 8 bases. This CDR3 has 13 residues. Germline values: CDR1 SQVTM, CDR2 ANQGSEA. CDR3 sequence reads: CSVEWATNTEAFF. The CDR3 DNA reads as TGCAGCGTTGAATGGGCAACGAACACTGAAGCTTTCTTT.

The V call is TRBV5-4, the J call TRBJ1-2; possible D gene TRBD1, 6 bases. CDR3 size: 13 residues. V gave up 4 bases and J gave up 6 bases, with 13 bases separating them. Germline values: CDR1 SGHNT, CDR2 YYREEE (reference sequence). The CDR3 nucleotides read TGTGCCAGCAGCCCCTGGGGGGGCAATGGCTACACCTTC. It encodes CASSPWGGNGYTF.

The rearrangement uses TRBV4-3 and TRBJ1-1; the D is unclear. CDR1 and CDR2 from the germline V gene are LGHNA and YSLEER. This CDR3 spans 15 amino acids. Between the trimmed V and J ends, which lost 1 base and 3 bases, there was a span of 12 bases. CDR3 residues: CASSQVRDGYTEAFF. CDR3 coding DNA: TGCGCCAGCAGCCAAGTCAGAGATGGGTACACTGAAGCTTTCTTT.

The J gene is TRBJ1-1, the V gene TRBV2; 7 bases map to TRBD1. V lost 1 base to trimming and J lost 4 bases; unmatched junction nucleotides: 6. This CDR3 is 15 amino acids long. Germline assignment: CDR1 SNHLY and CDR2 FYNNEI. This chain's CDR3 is CASSEDRGRGTEAFF. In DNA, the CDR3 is TGTGCCAGCAGTGAAGACAGGGGCCGTGGCACTGAAGCTTTCTTT.

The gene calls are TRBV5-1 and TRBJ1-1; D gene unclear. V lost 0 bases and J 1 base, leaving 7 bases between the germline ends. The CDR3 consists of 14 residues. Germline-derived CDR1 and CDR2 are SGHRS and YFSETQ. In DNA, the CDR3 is TGCGCCAGCAGCTTGGACAGAGCGAACACTGAAGCTTTCTTT. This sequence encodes CASSLDRANTEAFF.